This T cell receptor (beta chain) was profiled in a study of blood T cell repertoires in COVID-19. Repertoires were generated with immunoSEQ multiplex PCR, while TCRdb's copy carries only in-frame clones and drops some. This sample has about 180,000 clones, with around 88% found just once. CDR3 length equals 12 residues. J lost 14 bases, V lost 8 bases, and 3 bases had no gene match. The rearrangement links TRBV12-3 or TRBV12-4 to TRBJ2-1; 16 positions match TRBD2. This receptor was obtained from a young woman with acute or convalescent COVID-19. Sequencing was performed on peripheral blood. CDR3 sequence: CASGTSGRGEFF. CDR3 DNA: TGTGCCAGCGGGACTAGCGGGAGGGGGGAGTTCTTC.